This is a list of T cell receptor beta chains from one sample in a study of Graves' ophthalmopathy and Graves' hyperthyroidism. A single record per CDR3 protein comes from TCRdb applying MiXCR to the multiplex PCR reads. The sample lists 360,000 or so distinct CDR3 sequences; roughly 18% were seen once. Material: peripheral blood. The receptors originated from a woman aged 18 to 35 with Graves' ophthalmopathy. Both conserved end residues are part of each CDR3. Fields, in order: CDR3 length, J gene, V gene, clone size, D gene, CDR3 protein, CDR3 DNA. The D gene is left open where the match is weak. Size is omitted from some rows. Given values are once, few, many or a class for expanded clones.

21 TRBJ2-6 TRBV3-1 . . CASSPRGLAPIRHSGANVLTF TGTGCCAGCAGCCCCCGAGGACTGGCCCCTATTCGACATTCTGGGGCCAACGTCCTGACTTTC
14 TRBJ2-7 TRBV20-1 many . CSAAHRDTFYEQYF TGCAGTGCCGCTCACCGGGACACCTTCTACGAGCAGTACTTC
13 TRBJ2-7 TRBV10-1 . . CASSESVSYEQYF TGCGCCAGCAGTGAGTCAGTCTCCTACGAGCAGTACTTC
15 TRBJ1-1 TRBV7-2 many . CASSLRYRSNTEAFF TGTGCCAGCAGCTTACGATACCGATCGAACACTGAAGCTTTCTTT
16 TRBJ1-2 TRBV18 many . CASSPPAGDHEWGYTF TGTGCCAGCTCACCACCGGCGGGGGACCATGAATGGGGCTACACCTTC
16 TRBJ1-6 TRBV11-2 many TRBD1 CASSPLPGTGISPLHF TGTGCCAGCAGCCCCCTCCCCGGGACAGGGATCTCACCCCTCCACTTT
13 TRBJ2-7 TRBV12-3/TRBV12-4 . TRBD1 CASSRTGSREQYF TGTGCCAGCAGCAGGACAGGGTCCCGCGAGCAGTACTTC
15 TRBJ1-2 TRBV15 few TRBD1 CATSRDPDNRDRLNF TGTGCCACCAGCAGAGACCCAGACAACCGGGACAGACTAAACTTC
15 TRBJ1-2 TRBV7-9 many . CASTRSGGETYGYTF TGTGCCAGCACACGGTCGGGGGGCGAAACCTATGGCTACACCTTC
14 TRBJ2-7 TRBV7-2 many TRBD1 CASSGDRGPFEQYF TGTGCCAGCAGCGGGGACAGGGGGCCCTTCGAGCAGTACTTC
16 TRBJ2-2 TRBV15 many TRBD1 CATSRGDRAYTGELFF TGTGCCACCAGCAGAGGGGACAGGGCGTACACCGGGGAGCTGTTTTTT
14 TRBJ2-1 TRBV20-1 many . CSATIDSSYNEQFF TGCAGTGCTACGATCGATAGCTCCTACAATGAGCAGTTCTTC